The 17 T cell receptor beta chains reported below all come from one sample, sequenced in a study of regulatory T cells in long-lasting Graves disease. Time point defined: persistent/refractory GD, antithyroid drugs over 5 years with positive TRAb. Following extraction of RNA from PBMCs, that RNA was used to make the TCR library. Arm-PCR of CDR3 regions and iRepertoire HTBI primers were used to build TCR beta libraries. TCRdb re-derived calls from the multiplex PCR reads in MiXCR, one entry per CDR3 protein. The table lists 650,000 to 850,000 distinct CDR3 sequences, about 30% of them singletons. This specimen was peripheral blood mononuclear cells (PBMCs), taken when the disease was refractory, from a patient treated with antithyroid drugs. These receptors came from a female donor with Graves disease.

The V call is TRBV19, the J call TRBJ1-1; no reliable D call. Trimming removed 3 bases from V and 2 bases from J, with 13 bases in between. The CDR3 totals 15 residues. Germline V gives CDR1 LNHDA, CDR2 SQIVND (reference sequence). CDR3 sequence reads: CASSMGMVINTEAFF. The CDR3 DNA follows: TGTGCCAGTAGTATGGGGATGGTGATTAACACTGAAGCTTTCTTT. The whole variable domain, remainder taken from reference TRBV19 and TRBJ1-1, is DGGITQSPKYLFRKEGQNVTLSCEQNLNHDAMYWYRQDPGQGLRLIYYSQIVNDFQKGDIAEGYSVSREKKESFPLTVTSAQKNPTAFYLCASSMGMVINTEAFFGQGTRLTVV.

A note on this clonotype: The junction does not match germline at one end; this may be a read error. The chain employs TRBV7-9 and TRBJ1-1, with a possible D match to TRBD1 (6 bases). Looked up from germline, CDR1 is SEHNR and CDR2 is FQNEAQ (reference sequence). This CDR3 contains 16 residues. In nucleotides, the CDR3 is TGTGCCAGCAGCTTAGAGGACAGAGTTATGAACACTGAAGTTTTCTTT. Protein sequence: CASSLEDRVMNTEVFF.

This clonotype was detected only a few times. The J gene is TRBJ1-2, the V gene TRBV15; D perhaps matches TRBD1 (5 bases). Trimming took 1 base from V and 4 from J, leaving 7 bases between them. CDR1 is LNHNV, CDR2 YYDKDF, per germline (reference sequence). The CDR3 loop spans 13 amino acids. CDR3 in DNA: TGTGCCACCAGCAGAGTCCAGGGCTATGGCTACACCTTC. Translated: CATSRVQGYGYTF. The full variable domain, in which reference TRBV15 and TRBJ1-2 provide the parts outside the CDR3, is DAMVIQNPRYQVTQFGKPVTLSCSQTLNHNVMYWYQQKSSQAPKLLFHYYDKDFNNEADTPDNFQSRRPNTSFCFLDIRSPGLGDTAMYLCATSRVQGYGYTFGSGTRLTVV.

This chain links TRBV30 with TRBJ2-5; 9 bases fit TRBD1. There are 15 residues in the CDR3. From germline, CDR1 is GTSNPN and CDR2 SVGIG (reference sequence). With V trimmed by 4 bases and J by 5 bases, 11 bases remained unmatched. The CDR3 coding sequence is TGTGCCTGGAACCGGGACAGGGAAGTAGGGGAGACCCAGTACTTC. Translating it yields CAWNRDREVGETQYF.

This clonotype was counted ten times or more. Written as DNA, the CDR3 is TGCGCCAGCAGCTTCGGCGGGAGAGGCGCAGATACGCAGTATTTT. Translation gives CASSFGGRGADTQYF. The chain carries TRBV5-1 and TRBJ2-3; TRBD2 agrees at 7 bases. J was trimmed by 4 bases and V by 2 bases; bases with no gene match: 7. The germline CDR1 and CDR2 sequences are SGHRS and YFSETQ. CDR3 length: 15 residues. Based on the CDR3 plus reference TRBV5-1 and TRBJ2-3, the full variable domain is KAGVTQTPRYLIKTRGQQVTLSCSPISGHRSVSWYQQTPGQGLQFLFEYFSETQRNKGNFPGRFSGRQFSNSRSEMNVSTLELGDSALYLCASSFGGRGADTQYFGPGTRLTVL.

This clonotype was counted many times. The V and J genes are TRBV6-5 and TRBJ1-5; D is uncertain. The CDR3 spans 13 residues. The germline V gene has CDR1 MNHEY and CDR2 SVGAGI. The V end was cut by 2 bases, the J end by 4 bases, with 6 bases between. CDR3 in DNA: TGTGCCAGCAGTTACGCCAGGAATCAGCCCCAGCATTTT. Translated, it gives CASSYARNQPQHF.

The chain uses TRBV7-3 and TRBJ2-7; 11 bases match TRBD2. Germline V gene lookup returns CDR1 SGHTA and CDR2 FQGTGA. V lost 5 bases, J lost 4 bases, and 7 bases stayed unmatched. The CDR3 has 15 amino acids. The chain's CDR3 is CASSPLPSGRYEQYF. The CDR3 DNA follows: TGTGCCAGCAGCCCTCTCCCTAGCGGGAGGTACGAGCAGTACTTC.

The chain carries TRBV19 and TRBJ1-5, with D possibly matching TRBD1 (5 bases). Germline V gene sequence: CDR1 LNHDA, CDR2 SQIVND (reference sequence). Trimming left V 6 bases short and J 7 bases short, with 16 bases between. The CDR3 sequence is 14 residues long. The CDR3 DNA is TGTGCCAGTAGAGGGACGCCGGCAAGGCAGCCCCAGCATTTT. It translates to CASRGTPARQPQHF.

The CDR3 protein is CSVAEKGWNTEAFF. The CDR3 DNA is TGCAGCGTTGCCGAAAAGGGTTGGAACACTGAAGCTTTCTTT. This sequence joins TRBV29-1 and TRBJ1-1; D is unresolved. The CDR3 sequence is 14 residues long. Germline CDR1 and CDR2: SQVTM and ANQGSEA. Between the trimmed V and J ends, which lost 4 bases and 1 base, there was a span of 13 bases.

This clonotype was detected only a few times. The gene calls are TRBV30 and TRBJ1-1, with D maybe TRBD1 (5 bases). This CDR3 contains 13 residues. Germline lookup yields CDR1 GTSNPN and CDR2 SVGIG (reference sequence). V lost 5 bases and J lost 6, with 16 bases in between. The CDR3, as DNA: TGTGCCTGGGATTTCTCGGGGGATCCTGAAGCTTTCTTT. Its translation is CAWDFSGDPEAFF.

The rearrangement links TRBV12-3 or TRBV12-4 to TRBJ2-2; 13 bases line up with TRBD2. The CDR3 covers 15 residues. V was clipped by 7 bases and J by 6 bases; unmatched bases: 5. The CDR3 region has the DNA TGTGCCAGCACCCTACTAGCGGGAGGGGCCGGGGAGCTGTTTTTT. Translated: CASTLLAGGAGELFF.

This clonotype turned up a few times. The V gene is TRBV5-1, the J gene TRBJ1-3, with 7 positions matching TRBD1. The trim removed 4 bases at V and 3 bases at J, leaving 13 bases unmatched. Germline V gives CDR1 SGHRS, CDR2 YFSETQ. The CDR3 covers 17 residues. In DNA, the CDR3 is TGCGCCAGCAGCCTATCACCGGGACAGTTCGATGGAAACACCATATATTTT. It encodes CASSLSPGQFDGNTIYF. Combining the CDR3 with reference TRBV5-1 and TRBJ1-3 gives the whole variable domain KAGVTQTPRYLIKTRGQQVTLSCSPISGHRSVSWYQQTPGQGLQFLFEYFSETQRNKGNFPGRFSGRQFSNSRSEMNVSTLELGDSALYLCASSLSPGQFDGNTIYFGEGSWLTVV.

In its sample, this clonotype was seen a few times. V usage is TRBV15 and J usage is TRBJ1-2; D uncertain. CDR1 and CDR2 (germline): LNHNV, YYDKDF (reference sequence). V dropped 0 bases and J dropped 4 bases, with 6 bases sitting between them. The CDR3 has 13 residues. The CDR3, as DNA: TGTGCCACCAGCAGAGATATGGGCTATGGCTACACCTTC. Its protein is CATSRDMGYGYTF.

V and J are TRBV10-3 and TRBJ2-7; TRBD1 matches at 8 bases. J lost 9 bases, V lost 2 bases, and 3 bases had no gene match. CDR1 is ENHRY, CDR2 SYGVKD, per germline. The CDR3 has 12 residues. The CDR3 spells CAISEGQGWQYF. The CDR3 nucleotides read TGTGCCATCAGTGAGGGACAGGGATGGCAGTACTTC.

A few counts support this clonotype. CDR3 region: CATSSGSWVQYF. CDR3 coding DNA: TGTGCCACGAGTAGCGGGAGTTGGGTGCAGTACTTC. The rearrangement links TRBV6-1 to TRBJ2-7, with TRBD2 matching over 9 bases. The V gene end was trimmed by 10 bases and the J gene end by 9 bases; junction bases not matched to a gene: 10. Germline CDR1 is MNHNS and CDR2 is SASEGT. The CDR3 is made up of 12 amino acids.

This clonotype was counted only a few times. The rearrangement joins TRBV14 to TRBJ2-1; 11 bases align to TRBD2. Per germline, CDR1 SGHDN and CDR2 FVKESK. The CDR3 is made up of 16 amino acids. J was trimmed by 3 bases and V by 1 base; bases with no gene match: 2. The CDR3 region is CASSQVAGGGYNEQFF. The CDR3 DNA reads TGTGCCAGCAGCCAAGTAGCGGGAGGGGGCTACAATGAGCAGTTCTTC.

The table lists this clonotype with a few counts. The chain employs TRBV28 and TRBJ2-7, with TRBD2 matching over 7 bases. V shed 1 base and J 0 bases; nucleotides not matched to a gene: 6. CDR1 is MDHEN, CDR2 SYDVKM, per germline. The CDR3 loop spans 16 amino acids. The CDR3 region has the DNA TGTGCCAGCAGTTTATCGGCTAGCGGAAACTCCTACGAGCAGTACTTC. Translated: CASSLSASGNSYEQYF.